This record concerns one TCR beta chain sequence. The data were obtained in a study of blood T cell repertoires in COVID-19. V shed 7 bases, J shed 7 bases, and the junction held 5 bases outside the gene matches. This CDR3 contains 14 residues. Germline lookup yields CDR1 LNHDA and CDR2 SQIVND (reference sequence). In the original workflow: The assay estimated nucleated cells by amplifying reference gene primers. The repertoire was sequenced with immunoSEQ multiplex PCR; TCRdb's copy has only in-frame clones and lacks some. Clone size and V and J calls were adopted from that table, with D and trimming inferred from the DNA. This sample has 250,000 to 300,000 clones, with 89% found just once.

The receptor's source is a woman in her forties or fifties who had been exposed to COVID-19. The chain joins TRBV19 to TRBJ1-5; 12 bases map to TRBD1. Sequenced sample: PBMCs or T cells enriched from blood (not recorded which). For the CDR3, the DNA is TGTGCCAGTACCGGGACAGGGGGCTGGCAGCCCCAGCATTTT. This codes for CASTGTGGWQPQHF.